The entry below describes one TCR beta chain. This sample stems from a study of control samples from healthy donors and cancer patients. Data came from immunoSEQ multiplex PCR; TCRdb stores just in-frame clones and leaves some out. Among about 100,000 clones listed, roughly 92% were seen once. This clonotype was obtained from a human donor in good health. The donor label of this sample is uncertain. The sample taken for sequencing was blood.

CDR3 region: CASSQQQRDTGELFF. The CDR3 nucleotides read TGTGCCAGCAGCCAACAGCAACGGGACACCGGGGAGCTGTTTTTT. The V and J genes are TRBV4-2 and TRBJ2-2; D not resolved. Trimming took 2 bases from V and 3 from J, leaving 10 bases between them. Germline assignment: CDR1 LGHNA and CDR2 YNFKEQ. CDR3 length: 15 amino acids.